This entry features one T cell receptor (beta chain) sequence. The sample is drawn from a study of blood T cell repertoires in COVID-19. Study-level background: Samples taken during acute and convalescent COVID-19 were collected in the United States, Italy and Spain.

Authors' data handling: Reference gene primers were amplified, and this amplification served to estimate nucleated cell counts. The method was immunoSEQ multiplex PCR; TCRdb's version includes in-frame clones alone and lacks a portion of them. The V and J calls and clone size are taken from that table; D and trimming were inferred from the DNA. The sample records 50,000 to 75,000 clones, approximately 80% being singletons. The Seattle patients joined while their infection was active and were tracked longitudinally afterward. The receptor's source is a man in his sixties with COVID-19, enrolled during active disease. Sequencing was carried out using peripheral blood.

This CDR3 reads CASTGGVDNSPLHF. The CDR3 bases are TGTGCCAGTACAGGGGGCGTAGATAATTCACCCCTCCACTTT. V gene TRBV19 combines with J gene TRBJ1-6; 8 bases are a match to TRBD1. The CDR3 sequence is 14 residues long. Per germline, CDR1 LNHDA and CDR2 SQIVND (reference sequence). The V gene end was trimmed by 7 bases and the J gene end by 5 bases; junction bases not matched to a gene: 4. The variable domain in full, with the rest retrieved from reference TRBV19 and TRBJ1-6, is DGGITQSPKYLFRKEGQNVTLSCEQNLNHDAMYWYRQDPGQGLRLIYYSQIVNDFQKGDIAEGYSVSREKKESFPLTVTSAQKNPTAFYLCASTGGVDNSPLHFGNGTRLTVT.